The 5 T cell receptor beta chains presented below share a single source sample, sequenced in a study of blood T cell repertoires in COVID-19. This table comes from immunoSEQ multiplex PCR, and its TCRdb copy is limited to in-frame clones, with some not included. This table has roughly 250,000 clones, around 85% appearing once. Sequencing input: peripheral blood. These receptor sequences come from a woman aged 40 to 50 with active or convalescent COVID-19.

This clone was picked up one time. V usage is TRBV3-1 (or the pseudogene TRBV3-2) and J usage is TRBJ1-3, with TRBD1 identical over 8 bases. The CDR3 contains 15 residues. Per the germline V gene, CDR1 is LGHDT and CDR2 is YNNKEL (reference sequence). V lost 1 base, J lost 8 bases, and 7 bases stayed unmatched. Here the CDR3 reads CASSQGPVTGDTIYF. Here the CDR3 DNA reads TGTGCCAGCAGCCAAGGACCCGTGACAGGGGACACCATATATTTT.

This chain uses TRBV2 with TRBJ2-3, with 8 nucleotides matching TRBD1. Per the germline V gene, CDR1 is SNHLY and CDR2 is FYNNEI. V trimming: 6 bases; J trimming: 2 bases; junction bases outside the gene matches: 7. This CDR3 contains 15 residues. In DNA form, the CDR3 reads TGTGCCAGCAGGAAAGACAGGGGATTCACAGATACGCAGTATTTT. Its protein product is CASRKDRGFTDTQYF. Supplemented by reference TRBV2 and TRBJ2-3, the full variable domain reads EPEVTQTPSHQVTQMGQEVILRCVPISNHLYFYWYRQILGQKVEFLVSFYNNEISEKSEIFDDQFSVERPDGSNFTLKIRSTKLEDSAMYFCASRKDRGFTDTQYFGPGTRLTVL.

The rearrangement joins TRBV7-9 to TRBJ1-1, with 8 bases that match TRBD1. CDR3 length: 15 amino acids. Germline V gene data show CDR1 as SEHNR and CDR2 as FQNEAQ (reference sequence). The V and J ends lost 5 bases and 5 bases, in that order; junction bases with no gene match: 10. CDR3 sequence (DNA): TGTGCCAGCAGCCCGGTACAGGGGGGATCAACTGAAGCTTTCTTT. This gives the protein CASSPVQGGSTEAFF.

The chain has TRBV5-6 and TRBJ1-5, with D possibly TRBD1 on 6 matching bases. The CDR3 has 16 amino acids. V lost 3 bases to trimming and J lost 5 bases, with 18 bases between them. The germline CDR1 and CDR2 sequences are SGHDT and YYEEEE. The CDR3 here is CASSWSLQGKDQPQHF. CDR3 bases: TGTGCCAGCAGCTGGAGCCTCCAGGGGAAGGATCAGCCCCAGCATTTT.

The chain has TRBV5-4 and TRBJ2-6; 7 positions match TRBD2. The CDR3 consists of 17 residues. Trimming cost V 4 bases and J 4 bases; bases outside gene matches: 11. The germline gives CDR1 SGHNT, CDR2 YYREEE (reference sequence). For the CDR3, the DNA is TGTGCCAGCAGCCCGACCGTGGGGGGGACCGGGGCCAACGTCCTGACTTTC. Translated: CASSPTVGGTGANVLTF.